Described below is a single TCR beta chain sequence and its context. These data come from a study of cytomegalovirus exposure and HLA in healthy donors. Study-wide context: A later analysis reported the same platform for the 90 to 150 validation repertoires and the 500 to 700 first-cohort repertoires.

Clones were read by immunoSEQ multiplex PCR, and TCRdb kept only the in-frame ones, dropping some. Among approximately 120,000 clones listed, 89% were seen once. Germline V gene sequence: CDR1 MGHRA, CDR2 YSYEKL. The CDR3 runs to 13 residues. The ends lost 4 bases at V and 6 bases at J; junction bases unmatched: 2. This sequence joins TRBV4-1 and TRBJ2-2; TRBD2 matches at 7 bases. Material for sequencing was PBMCs. This TCR was recovered from a woman between 18 and 29 years old in good health and CMV-seronegative. The CDR3 DNA follows: TGCGCCAGCAGCCCGACTAGCTCCGGGGAGCTGTTTTTT. This sequence encodes CASSPTSSGELFF.